The next 15 T cell receptor beta chains were all read from a single sample in a study of blood T cell repertoires in COVID-19. Repertoires were generated with immunoSEQ multiplex PCR, while TCRdb's copy carries only in-frame clones and drops some. There are 150,000 or so clones in the sample; around 83% occur only once, and 10% to 15% lies in the top ten. Sequencing was done on a sample of peripheral blood. These receptors originate from a man in his sixties or seventies who had recovered from COVID-19.

The V and J genes are TRBV30 and TRBJ2-7, with TRBD2 as a possible D gene (6 bases). This CDR3 is 14 amino acids long. Trimming cost V 1 base and J 3 bases, with 13 bases left between them. The germline V gene has CDR1 GTSNPN and CDR2 SVGIG (reference sequence). The CDR3, as DNA: TGTGCCTGGAGTGGTGGAGGGTACTTCTACGAGCAGTACTTC. It specifies CAWSGGGYFYEQYF.

This clone appeared once. The J gene is TRBJ1-2, the V gene TRBV28; D is perhaps TRBD1 (6 bases). The CDR3 is 13 residues long. In germline, CDR1 is MDHEN, CDR2 SYDVKM. Trimming left V 4 bases short and J 5 bases short, with 11 bases between. The CDR3 DNA reads as TGTGCCAGCAGTTCCGGGACACATTATGGCTACACCTTC. This translates into CASSSGTHYGYTF.

This rearrangement joins TRBV28 to TRBJ2-1, with D possibly TRBD2 on 5 matching bases. CDR3 size: 13 residues. The germline CDR1 and CDR2 sequences are MDHEN and SYDVKM. Trimming shortened V by 2 bases and J by 7 bases, and 9 bases separated the two germline ends. The DNA of the CDR3 is TGTGCCAGCAGTTTAAGCGGACGGAATGAGCAGTTCTTC. Translated, it gives CASSLSGRNEQFF.

The chain is built from TRBV28 and TRBJ1-3; D is possibly TRBD1 (5 bases). Trimming took off 5 bases at V and 2 bases at J, with 13 bases between the two ends. The CDR3 sequence is 15 residues long. CDR1 and CDR2 (germline): MDHEN, SYDVKM. In nucleotides, the CDR3 is TGTGCCAGCAGTCCCCATCAGGGAACTGGAAACACCATATATTTT. This translates into CASSPHQGTGNTIYF.

The chain combines TRBV18 with TRBJ1-1, with 7 bases lining up with TRBD1. The CDR3 has 15 amino acids. CDR1 is KGHSH and CDR2 is LQKENI in the germline V gene. Trimming cost V 3 bases and J 1 base; bases outside gene matches: 5. The CDR3 reads CASSPYRGKNTEAFF. The CDR3 region has the DNA TGTGCCAGCTCACCTTACAGGGGCAAGAACACTGAAGCTTTCTTT.

V usage is TRBV25-1 and J usage is TRBJ1-1, with D unclear. Germline CDR1 MGHDK, CDR2 SYGVNS. The CDR3 is 13 residues long. V was clipped by 2 bases and J by 0 bases, with 4 bases between them. The chain's CDR3 is CASSELLNTEAFF. The CDR3 bases are TGTGCCAGCAGTGAACTCCTGAACACTGAAGCTTTCTTT.

The table lists this clone with a few counts. The rearrangement uses TRBV28 and TRBJ2-7, with 8 bases that match TRBD1. The CDR3 length is 13 residues. Per the germline V gene, CDR1 is MDHEN and CDR2 is SYDVKM. V was clipped by 6 bases and J by 3 bases; unmatched bases: 4. CDR3 nucleotide sequence: TGTGCCAGCAGGCGGACAGGGAACTACGAGCAGTACTTC. Amino acid sequence: CASRRTGNYEQYF.

The gene calls are TRBV19 and TRBJ2-7; TRBD2 matches at 9 bases. The CDR3 length is 14 residues. The V gene end was trimmed by 7 bases and the J gene end by 5 bases; junction bases not matched to a gene: 9. From germline, CDR1 is LNHDA and CDR2 SQIVND (reference sequence). The DNA of the CDR3 is TGTGCCAGTACCACAGGGACTAGCCCAGACGAGCAGTACTTC. This translates into CASTTGTSPDEQYF.

CDR3 amino acids: CASTSADSYEQYF. The CDR3 DNA sequence: TGCGCCAGTACCTCGGCGGACTCCTACGAGCAGTACTTC. The V gene is TRBV10-2, the J gene TRBJ2-7; D unclear. The germline V gene encodes CDR1 WSHSY and CDR2 SAAADI. CDR3 size: 13 residues. Trimming left V 9 bases short and J 0 bases short, with 12 bases between.

V is TRBV3-1 (or the pseudogene TRBV3-2) and J is TRBJ2-5; D is unclear. CDR3 length equals 12 residues. Germline values: CDR1 LGHDT, CDR2 YNNKEL (reference sequence). V was cut by 0 bases and J by 8 bases, with 7 bases left in between. CDR3: CASSQDEATQYF. The CDR3 nucleotides read TGTGCCAGCAGCCAAGATGAAGCCACCCAGTACTTC.

J is TRBJ1-1 and V is TRBV19; D is perhaps TRBD1 (5 bases). CDR3 length equals 13 residues. The germline CDR1 and CDR2 sequences are LNHDA and SQIVND (reference sequence). Trimming cost V 7 bases and J 2 bases, with 11 bases left between them. The CDR3 bases are TGTGCCAGTAAAGCAGGGCTTAACACTGAAGCTTTCTTT. Its translation: CASKAGLNTEAFF.

The chain recombines TRBV3-1 (or the pseudogene TRBV3-2) with TRBJ2-7; D is ambiguous. The germline V and J ends were trimmed by 0 bases and 1 base, with 13 bases remaining between them. Germline V lookup: CDR1 LGHDT, CDR2 YNNKEL (reference sequence). The CDR3 has 16 residues. The CDR3 loop reads CASSQDQAEFSYEQYF. CDR3 nucleotides: TGTGCCAGCAGCCAAGATCAGGCAGAGTTTTCCTACGAGCAGTACTTC.

The V and J genes are TRBV6-5 and TRBJ1-2; D not resolved. The V gene's germline CDR1 is MNHEY and CDR2 SVGAGI. V dropped 8 bases and J dropped 4 bases, with 8 bases sitting between them. The CDR3 is 11 residues long. CDR3 sequence (DNA): TGTGCCAGCGGGCCGGCCTATGGCTACACCTTC. The encoded protein is CASGPAYGYTF.

The chain couples TRBV7-2 to TRBJ2-3; D remains ambiguous. The CDR3 covers 15 residues. Trimming took off 5 bases at V and 1 base at J, with 13 bases between the two ends. Germline lookup yields CDR1 SGHTA and CDR2 FQGNSA. The DNA of the CDR3 is TGTGCCAGCAGCGTTCAGGTCGGCGGCACAGATACGCAGTATTTT. Its protein is CASSVQVGGTDTQYF.

This clone was seen a handful of times. The CDR3 DNA reads TGTGCCAGCAGCCTCGGGACGGCGGGGGACACCATATATTTT. Translating gives CASSLGTAGDTIYF. The rearrangement uses TRBV11-2 and TRBJ1-3, with D possibly TRBD1 on 5 matching bases. V was trimmed by 5 bases and J by 8 bases, leaving 16 bases between them. Germline CDR1 and CDR2: SGHAT and FQNNGV. This CDR3 spans 14 amino acids.